Here is one T cell receptor (beta chain) with its context. The data were obtained in a study of technical replicates of blood from several donors. The method was immunoSEQ multiplex PCR; TCRdb's version includes in-frame clones alone and lacks a portion of them. Of some 87,000 clones in the sample, about 96% are singletons; the top ten hold around 0.31%. CDR1 is LNHDA and CDR2 is SQIVND in the germline V gene (reference sequence). Between the trimmed V and J ends, which lost 4 bases and 4 bases, there was a span of 19 bases. The CDR3 consists of 16 residues. Material for sequencing was T cells isolated from PBMCs. J is TRBJ1-1 and V is TRBV19; weak D call: TRBD1 (6 bases). This receptor was identified in a human donor in good health. CDR3 bases: TGTGCCAGTAGTAGTTCCAACAGGGTGGGCGGCACTGAAGCTTTCTTT. This codes for CASSSSNRVGGTEAFF.